The T cell receptor beta chain under discussion was sequenced for a study of cytomegalovirus exposure and HLA in healthy donors. As to this clone: The antigen is not known.

General study points: About 90% or about 30% of the time was how often most TCR beta V segments were productive, according to an earlier analysis. A missense DCLRE1C variant was associated with V- and J-gene trimming of TCR beta chains in a later analysis, and an independent cohort replicated the association. Later on, an analysis showed TCR association rates differing by HLA locus, with DRB1 the most and HLA-C the fewest.

Per the germline V gene, CDR1 is SGDLS and CDR2 is YYNGEE. This CDR3 is built from 19 residues. Trimming at V came to 0 bases and at J to 0 bases, leaving 7 bases not matched to a gene. Donors were nominally healthy when sampled, though unrecorded immune exposures were likely. The PCR contained 60 Vbeta and 13 Jbeta primers. Method: immunoSEQ multiplex PCR; TCRdb's copy keeps in-frame clones and lacks some. The data show around 130,000 clones, about three quarters seen once. This sequence originates from a man aged 35 to 55 in good health and CMV-seropositive. V usage is TRBV9 and J usage is TRBJ2-2; 11 nucleotides align to TRBD2. Material for sequencing was PBMCs. Written as DNA, the CDR3 is TGTGCCAGCAGCGTAGTGGTTAGCGGGGGGGCCGCGAACACCGGGGAGCTGTTTTTT. It specifies CASSVVVSGGAANTGELFF. The whole variable domain, remainder taken from reference TRBV9 and TRBJ2-2, is DSGVTQTPKHLITATGQRVTLRCSPRSGDLSVYWYQQSLDQGLQFLIQYYNGEERAKGNILERFSAQQFPDLHSELNLSSLELGDSALYFCASSVVVSGGAANTGELFFGEGSRLTVL.